This T cell receptor beta chain is drawn from a study of T-cell reconstitution after alpha-beta-depleted transplantation in children. Study conclusions and caveats: There were reportedly several hundred expanded graft clones from which alpha-beta T cells came about two months after transplant. Some patients' high day-60 TCRbeta diversity was traced to surviving recipient T cells and thymic progenitors. T cells produced anew were the main source of T-cell counts and diversity one year after transplant.

The CDR3 extends over 17 amino acids. Germline CDR1 reads MGHRA; CDR2 reads YSYEKL. V lost 1 base to trimming and J lost 4 bases, with 17 bases between them. This clonotype was counted a single time. The antigen remains unidentified. Unique molecular identifiers were incorporated into the prepared TCRbeta library. TCRdb re-called the PCR reads with MiXCR, one entry per CDR3 protein. Among about 900,000 distinct CDR3 sequences listed, about 26% were seen once. The rearrangement uses TRBV4-1 and TRBJ1-3; the D is unclear. This material consisted of PBMCs, mostly from graft donor cells, taken 360 days after TCRalphabeta/CD19-depleted stem cell transplant. This sequence originates from a boy under two years old who had a stem cell transplant for SCID, so the T cells may come from the graft donor. The CDR3 DNA follows: TGCGCCAGCAGCCAAGCTCCCCTCCAGAGGGTAGGAAACACCATATATTTT. Amino acid sequence: CASSQAPLQRVGNTIYF.